This T cell receptor beta chain was documented in a study of OX40 agonist ivuxolimab in advanced cancers. Study as a whole: Treatment of patients was with ivuxolimab, an agonistic anti-OX40 (CD134) antibody.

Clones were read by immunoSEQ multiplex PCR, and TCRdb kept only the in-frame ones, dropping some. In the table there are roughly 100,000 clones, around nine tenths of which are singletons. Germline trimming cut 2 bases from V and 5 bases from J; bases unmatched to any gene: 5. This CDR3 is built from 15 residues. CDR1 is SEHNR and CDR2 is FQNEAQ in the germline V gene (reference sequence). The sample consisted of CD4+ or CD8+ T cells sorted from blood, taken in a trial of the OX40 agonist ivuxolimab. The chain couples TRBV7-9 to TRBJ2-2; TRBD2 matches 7 bases. The sequence derives from an adult with an advanced solid tumor such as melanoma, head and neck, liver or kidney cancer. The CDR3: CASSLTYSGTGELFF. The CDR3 DNA is TGTGCCAGCAGCTTAACCTATAGCGGGACCGGGGAGCTGTTTTTT.